Each of the 12 T cell receptor beta chains below was sequenced from the same sample in a study of blood T cell repertoires in COVID-19 (dated by TCRdb to the early 2020s). The library was obtained by the immunoSEQ multiplex PCR assay. In its TCRdb copy, this immuneACCESS table keeps in-frame sequences only and misses some clones. Where compared with another copy, unresolved V genes explain less than half of these, and the others have no known cause. This sample is represented by 200,000 to 300,000 clones; about 80% of them were singletons. The ten biggest clones cover roughly 9.6% of the sample. The sample was peripheral blood. All receptors derive from a woman of 80 years or more with acute or convalescent COVID-19.

The chain joins TRBV12-3 or TRBV12-4 to TRBJ2-1, with TRBD1 matching over 9 bases. J was trimmed by 5 bases and V by 6 bases; bases with no gene match: 2. The CDR3 contains 13 residues. The CDR3 protein is CASRGQGDNEQFF. The CDR3, as DNA: TGTGCCAGCAGGGGACAGGGTGACAATGAGCAGTTCTTC.

The chain couples TRBV30 to TRBJ1-1; 8 bases are shared with TRBD1. The CDR3 totals 14 residues. CDR1 is GTSNPN, CDR2 SVGIG, per germline (reference sequence). The junction had 8 bases not matched to a gene; V was cut back by 4 bases and J by 4 bases. The CDR3 sequence is CAWTRQGASTEAFF. CDR3 nucleotides: TGTGCCTGGACCAGGCAGGGGGCAAGCACTGAAGCTTTCTTT.

The V and J genes are TRBV19 and TRBJ1-2; no reliable D call. This CDR3 is built from 12 residues. Germline V gives CDR1 LNHDA, CDR2 SQIVND (reference sequence). V lost 5 bases to trimming and J lost 5 bases, with 9 bases between them. CDR3 coding DNA: TGTGCCAGTAGTCCGCGACTATATGGCTACACCTTC. Its protein product is CASSPRLYGYTF.

The genes are TRBV5-8 and TRBJ2-2; 10 positions agree with TRBD2. The CDR3 length is 16 residues. The trim removed 0 bases at V and 7 bases at J, leaving 6 bases unmatched. The germline CDR1 and CDR2 sequences are SGHTS and YDEGEE. For the CDR3, the DNA is TGTGCCAGCAGCTTGGCCGTAGGGACTAGCGTCGGGGAGCTGTTTTTT. Translated, it gives CASSLAVGTSVGELFF.

The table lists this clone with a few counts. The J gene is TRBJ2-2, the V gene TRBV2; 10 bases agree with TRBD2. V dropped 7 bases and J dropped 5; count of bases not matched to a gene: 4. Germline V CDR1 and CDR2: SNHLY, FYNNEI. The CDR3 sequence is 14 residues long. The CDR3 DNA sequence: TGTGCCAGCACTAGCGGGGGAGGAACCGGGGAGCTGTTTTTT. Its translation: CASTSGGGTGELFF.

This chain uses TRBV5-4 with TRBJ1-1, with D possibly matching TRBD1 (5 bases). V shed 4 bases and J shed 3 bases, with 19 bases lying between them. Germline CDR1 and CDR2: SGHNT and YYREEE (reference sequence). CDR3 length equals 16 residues. In DNA form, the CDR3 reads TGTGCCAGCAGCCGCTTGGGACCTCGGGAGGACACTGAAGCTTTCTTT. It codes for CASSRLGPREDTEAFF.

The chain couples TRBV15 to TRBJ2-6, with a tentative D call TRBD2 (5 bases). CDR1 and CDR2 (germline): LNHNV, YYDKDF (reference sequence). CDR3 length equals 15 residues. V gave up 3 bases and J gave up 0 bases, with 6 bases separating them. The CDR3 DNA reads as TGTGCCACCAGCAGCGGGGACTCTGGGGCCAACGTCCTGACTTTC. Translated, it gives CATSSGDSGANVLTF.

The chain combines TRBV10-3 with TRBJ1-2; no definite D call. Trimming removed 3 bases at V and 7 bases at J, with 15 bases between. CDR1 ENHRY and CDR2 SYGVKD come from the germline V gene. The CDR3 is 14 residues long. The CDR3 DNA reads as TGTGCCATCAGTGACCCTCGCCGGTCCGGTGGCTACACCTTC. Its translation is CAISDPRRSGGYTF.

V is TRBV5-1 and J is TRBJ2-5, with D possibly matching TRBD2 (6 bases). The CDR3 is 15 residues long. The germline V and J ends were trimmed by 1 base and 2 bases, with 12 bases remaining between them. Germline values: CDR1 SGHRS, CDR2 YFSETQ. This CDR3 reads CASSLPRGSQETQYF. As DNA, the CDR3 is TGCGCCAGCAGCTTGCCCCGGGGGAGTCAAGAGACCCAGTACTTC. Supplemented by reference TRBV5-1 and TRBJ2-5, the full variable domain reads KAGVTQTPRYLIKTRGQQVTLSCSPISGHRSVSWYQQTPGQGLQFLFEYFSETQRNKGNFPGRFSGRQFSNSRSEMNVSTLELGDSALYLCASSLPRGSQETQYFGPGTRLLVL.

The chain employs TRBV30 and TRBJ1-5, with TRBD1 matching 8 bases. CDR1 is GTSNPN, CDR2 SVGIG, per germline (reference sequence). The CDR3 spans 14 residues. With 2 bases clipped from V and 1 base from J, the junction kept 1 base outside the gene matches. The CDR3 loop reads CAWSQGASNQPQHF. CDR3 coding DNA: TGTGCCTGGAGTCAGGGGGCCAGCAATCAGCCCCAGCATTTT.

On this clone: The same CDR3 also results from other DNA sequences found in this sample. J is TRBJ2-2 and V is TRBV5-1; D is perhaps TRBD1 (6 bases). The CDR3 runs 14 residues. V gave up 5 bases and J gave up 2 bases, with 10 bases separating them. The germline V gene has CDR1 SGHRS and CDR2 YFSETQ. CDR3 sequence (DNA): TGCGCCAGCAGTGAGGGGGAAAACACCGGGGAGCTGTTTTTT. This gives the protein CASSEGENTGELFF.

V and J are TRBV27 and TRBJ1-5; D not resolved. Germline CDR1 and CDR2: MNHEY and SMNVEV (reference sequence). Trimming left V 3 bases short and J 7 bases short, with 13 bases between. The CDR3 runs to 14 residues. CDR3 nucleotides: TGTGCCAGCAGTTTCATGGCAGGCCTACAGCCCCAGCATTTT. It translates to CASSFMAGLQPQHF.